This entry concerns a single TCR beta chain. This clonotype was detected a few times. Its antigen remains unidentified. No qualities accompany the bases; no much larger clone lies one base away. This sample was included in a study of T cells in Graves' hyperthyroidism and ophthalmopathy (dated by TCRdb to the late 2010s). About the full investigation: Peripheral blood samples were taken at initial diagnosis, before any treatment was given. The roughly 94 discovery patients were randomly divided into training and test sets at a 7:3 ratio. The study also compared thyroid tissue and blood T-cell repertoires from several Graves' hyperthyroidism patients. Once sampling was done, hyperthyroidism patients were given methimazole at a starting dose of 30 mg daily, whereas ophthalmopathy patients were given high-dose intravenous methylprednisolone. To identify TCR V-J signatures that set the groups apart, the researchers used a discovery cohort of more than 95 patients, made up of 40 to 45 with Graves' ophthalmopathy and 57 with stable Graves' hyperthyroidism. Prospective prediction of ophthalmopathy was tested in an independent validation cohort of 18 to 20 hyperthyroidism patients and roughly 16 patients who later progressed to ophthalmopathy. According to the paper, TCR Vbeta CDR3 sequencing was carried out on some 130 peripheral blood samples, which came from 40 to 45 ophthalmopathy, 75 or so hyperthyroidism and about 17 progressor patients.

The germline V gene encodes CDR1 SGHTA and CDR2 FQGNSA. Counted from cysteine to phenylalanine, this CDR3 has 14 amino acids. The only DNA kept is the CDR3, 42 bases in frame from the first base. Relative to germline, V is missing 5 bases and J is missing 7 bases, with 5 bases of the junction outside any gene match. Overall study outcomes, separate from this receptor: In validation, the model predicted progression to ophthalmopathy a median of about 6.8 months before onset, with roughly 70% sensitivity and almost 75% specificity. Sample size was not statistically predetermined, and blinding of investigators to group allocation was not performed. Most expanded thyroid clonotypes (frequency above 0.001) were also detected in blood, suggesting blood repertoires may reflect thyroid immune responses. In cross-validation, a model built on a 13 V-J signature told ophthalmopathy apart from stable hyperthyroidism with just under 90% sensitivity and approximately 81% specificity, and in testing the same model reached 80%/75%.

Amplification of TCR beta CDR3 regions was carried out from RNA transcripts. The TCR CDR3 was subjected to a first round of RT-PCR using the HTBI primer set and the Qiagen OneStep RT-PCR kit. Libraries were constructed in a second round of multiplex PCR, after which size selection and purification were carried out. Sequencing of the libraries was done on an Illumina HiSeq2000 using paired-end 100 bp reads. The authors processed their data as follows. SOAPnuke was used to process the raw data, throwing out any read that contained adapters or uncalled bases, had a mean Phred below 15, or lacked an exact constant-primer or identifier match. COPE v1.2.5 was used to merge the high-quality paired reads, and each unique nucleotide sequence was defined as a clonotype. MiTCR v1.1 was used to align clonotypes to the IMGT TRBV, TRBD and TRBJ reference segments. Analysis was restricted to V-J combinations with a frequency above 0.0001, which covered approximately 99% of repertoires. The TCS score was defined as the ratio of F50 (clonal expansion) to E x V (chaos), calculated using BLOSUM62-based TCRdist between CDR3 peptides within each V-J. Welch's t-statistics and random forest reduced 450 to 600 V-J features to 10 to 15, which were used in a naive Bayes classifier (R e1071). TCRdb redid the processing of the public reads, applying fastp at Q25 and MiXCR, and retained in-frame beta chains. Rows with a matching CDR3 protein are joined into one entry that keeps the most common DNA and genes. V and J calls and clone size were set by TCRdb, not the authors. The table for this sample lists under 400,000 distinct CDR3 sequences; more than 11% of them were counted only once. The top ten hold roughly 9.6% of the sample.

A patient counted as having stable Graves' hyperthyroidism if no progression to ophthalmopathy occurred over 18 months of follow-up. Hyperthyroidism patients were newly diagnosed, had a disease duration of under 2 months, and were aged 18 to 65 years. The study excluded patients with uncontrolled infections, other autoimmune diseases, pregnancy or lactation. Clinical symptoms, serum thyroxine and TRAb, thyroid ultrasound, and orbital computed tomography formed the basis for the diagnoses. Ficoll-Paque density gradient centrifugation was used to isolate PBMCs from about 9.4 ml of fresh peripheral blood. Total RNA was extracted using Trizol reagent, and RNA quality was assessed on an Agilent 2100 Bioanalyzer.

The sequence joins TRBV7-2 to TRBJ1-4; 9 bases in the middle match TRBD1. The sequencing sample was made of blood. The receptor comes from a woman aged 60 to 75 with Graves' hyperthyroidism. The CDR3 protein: CASSPQGAAEKLFF. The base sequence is TGTGCCAGCAGCCCACAGGGGGCAGCTGAAAAACTGTTTTTT.